This note documents a single TCR beta chain sequence. Its target is not known. This sample is drawn from a study of cytomegalovirus exposure and HLA in healthy donors. Regarding the study as a whole: It was reportedly the case that the classifier diagnosed cytomegalovirus status with high specificity and sensitivity. Researchers counted around 150 TCR beta chains as cytomegalovirus-associated. Among TCR sequences, most were rare, though some public TCRs appeared in many donors.

The assay was immunoSEQ multiplex PCR, and TCRdb's table has in-frame clones only and misses some. Of some 38,000 clones in the sample, 85% to 95% were seen once. Source material: PBMCs. The receptor's source is a young man in good health and CMV-seronegative.

The CDR3 region has the DNA TGTGCCAGCAGCTTGGACAGACAGAGGAATGAAAAACTGTTTTTT. This gives the protein CASSLDRQRNEKLFF. The genes are TRBV5-4 and TRBJ1-4; possibly TRBD1 for D (5 bases). CDR3 length equals 15 residues. Germline V gene data show CDR1 as SGHNT and CDR2 as YYREEE (reference sequence). Trimming took off 0 bases at V and 5 bases at J, with 11 bases between the two ends.